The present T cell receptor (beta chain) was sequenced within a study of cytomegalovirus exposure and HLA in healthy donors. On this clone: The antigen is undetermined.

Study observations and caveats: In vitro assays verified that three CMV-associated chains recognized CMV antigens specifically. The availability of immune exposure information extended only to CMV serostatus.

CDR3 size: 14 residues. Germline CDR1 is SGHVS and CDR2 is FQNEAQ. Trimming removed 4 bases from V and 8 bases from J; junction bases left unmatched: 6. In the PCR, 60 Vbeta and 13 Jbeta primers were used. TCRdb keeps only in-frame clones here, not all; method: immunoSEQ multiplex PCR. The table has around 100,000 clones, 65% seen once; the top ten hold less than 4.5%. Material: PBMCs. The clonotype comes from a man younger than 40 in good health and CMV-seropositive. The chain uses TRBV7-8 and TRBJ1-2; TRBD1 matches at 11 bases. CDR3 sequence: CASSSRDRGRGYTF. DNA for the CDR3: TGTGCCAGCAGCTCCCGGGACAGGGGGAGAGGCTACACCTTC.